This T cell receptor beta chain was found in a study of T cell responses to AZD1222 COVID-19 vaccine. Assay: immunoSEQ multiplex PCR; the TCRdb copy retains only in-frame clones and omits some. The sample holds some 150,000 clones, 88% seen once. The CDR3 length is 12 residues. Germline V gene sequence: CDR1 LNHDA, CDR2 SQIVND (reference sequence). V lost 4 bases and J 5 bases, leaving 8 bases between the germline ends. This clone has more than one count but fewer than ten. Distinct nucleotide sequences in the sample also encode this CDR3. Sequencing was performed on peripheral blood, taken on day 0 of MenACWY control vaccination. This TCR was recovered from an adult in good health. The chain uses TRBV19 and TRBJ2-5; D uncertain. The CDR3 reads CASSTPGETQYF. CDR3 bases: TGTGCCAGTAGTACCCCCGGGGAGACCCAGTACTTC.